The 25 T cell receptor beta chains in this list originate from one sample, sequenced in a study of T cells in Graves' hyperthyroidism and ophthalmopathy. RNA transcripts provided the source from which TCR beta CDR3 regions were amplified. First-round RT-PCR with HTBI primers amplified the TCR CDR3 region. TCRdb fed the multiplex PCR reads into MiXCR, producing one record per CDR3 protein. The repertoire holds hundreds of thousands of distinct CDR3 sequences, with less than 20% as singletons. What was sequenced was blood. These receptors originate from a woman between 18 and 29 years old with Graves' hyperthyroidism that later progressed to Graves' ophthalmopathy.

V usage is TRBV20-1 and J usage is TRBJ2-7; the match to TRBD1 covers 11 bases. Trimming cost V 1 base and J 3 bases; bases outside gene matches: 2. This CDR3 has 14 amino acids. The germline CDR1 and CDR2 sequences are DFQATT and SNEGSKA (reference sequence). Written as DNA, the CDR3 is TGCAGTGCTAGAGGCGGGACAGGGGGCTACGAGCAGTACTTC. Translating gives CSARGGTGGYEQYF.

This clonotype was picked up a small number of times. This chain joins TRBV20-1 and TRBJ2-1; 9 bases map to TRBD2. Germline values: CDR1 DFQATT, CDR2 SNEGSKA (reference sequence). The CDR3 has 17 residues. With V trimmed by 3 bases and J by 3 bases, 12 bases remained unmatched. CDR3 loop: CSASSAGGPGVYNEQFF. CDR3 coding DNA: TGCAGTGCTAGTTCCGCGGGAGGGCCTGGGGTCTACAATGAGCAGTTCTTC.

The chain links TRBV9 to TRBJ2-2; tentatively, D is TRBD1 (6 bases). The CDR3 spans 18 residues. V lost 3 bases and J 3 bases, leaving 21 bases between the germline ends. The V gene's germline CDR1 is SGDLS and CDR2 YYNGEE. DNA for the CDR3: TGTGCCAGCAGCGCCGCTCACAGGGAAGATATGGACACCGGGGAGCTGTTTTTT. Translated: CASSAAHREDMDTGELFF.

This clonotype was seen many times. The V and J genes are TRBV2 and TRBJ1-2; D is undetermined. This CDR3 is 12 amino acids long. Germline loops: CDR1 SNHLY, CDR2 FYNNEI. Trimming removed 5 bases from V and 8 bases from J, with 12 bases in between. In DNA, the CDR3 is TGTGCCAGCAGTCTGCCTAGACTGGGCTACACCTTC. Encoded protein: CASSLPRLGYTF. The full variable domain, rest sourced from reference TRBV2 and TRBJ1-2, is EPEVTQTPSHQVTQMGQEVILRCVPISNHLYFYWYRQILGQKVEFLVSFYNNEISEKSEIFDDQFSVERPDGSNFTLKIRSTKLEDSAMYFCASSLPRLGYTFGSGTRLTVV.

This clonotype was counted many times. The chain recombines TRBV29-1 with TRBJ2-5; D may be TRBD1 (7 bases). In germline, CDR1 is SQVTM, CDR2 ANQGSEA. The CDR3 sequence is 13 residues long. With 0 bases removed from V and 7 bases from J, the gap between germline ends came to 12 bases. The CDR3 nucleotides are TGCAGCGTTGAAGAGAGGCAGGGGGGGACCCAGTACTTC. The encoded protein is CSVEERQGGTQYF.

A remark on this clonotype: Being one base from a much bigger clone, this may be a read error. V is TRBV6-2 or TRBV6-3 and J is TRBJ1-1, with 8 positions matching TRBD1. The CDR3 has 16 amino acids. Germline CDR1 and CDR2: MNHEY and SVGEGT. The CDR3 nucleotides are TGTGCCAGCAGATCAGAGACAGGGGCCTCGAACACTGAAACTTTCTTT. Its translation is CASRSETGASNTETFF.

As to this clonotype: The junction departs from the called germline gene at one end, perhaps through a read error. The rearrangement links TRBV12-3 or TRBV12-4 to TRBJ2-7, with 9 nucleotides matching TRBD2. CDR3 size: 14 residues. CDR3 sequence: CAGSPSGVRSEQYF. In DNA, the CDR3 is TGTGCCGGCAGCCCTAGCGGGGTTCGTAGCGAGCAGTACTTC.

For this clonotype: This sequence may be a read error, since a much larger clone differs from it by one base. The chain has TRBV12-3 or TRBV12-4 and TRBJ2-1; 13 bases line up with TRBD2. The DNA end is a closer match to TRBJ2-7, so the J assignment may be wrong. The CDR3 consists of 15 residues. The CDR3 nucleotides read TGTGCCAGCAGTCAACTAGCGGGAGGGCTCAATGAGCAGTACTTC. Translating it yields CASSQLAGGLNEQYF.

This clonotype was seen more than once but under ten times. This chain's CDR3 is CASSLRGYYGYTF. CDR3 in DNA: TGTGCCAGCAGCTTGAGGGGCTACTATGGCTACACCTTC. The chain carries TRBV5-8 and TRBJ1-2; a possible D gene is TRBD1 (5 bases). V was clipped by 1 base and J by 3 bases, with 7 bases between them. Germline CDR1 and CDR2: SGHTS and YDEGEE. The CDR3 loop spans 13 amino acids.

This clonotype was picked up many times. The chain is built from TRBV30 and TRBJ2-3, with D tentatively TRBD1 (6 bases). V was shortened by 0 bases and J by 6 bases, with 13 bases between the two germline ends. This CDR3 is 14 amino acids long. Per germline, CDR1 GTSNPN and CDR2 SVGIG (reference sequence). CDR3 coding DNA: TGTGCCTGGAGTGTTTGGCAGGGGAAGGATACGCAGTATTTT. Amino acids: CAWSVWQGKDTQYF.

There are a few counts of this clonotype. The chain links TRBV5-6 to TRBJ2-1; TRBD2 matches 7 bases. The junction had 3 bases not matched to a gene; V was cut back by 0 bases and J by 3 bases. The CDR3 has 15 residues. Germline V gene data show CDR1 as SGHDT and CDR2 as YYEEEE. The CDR3 nucleotides read TGTGCCAGCAGCTTGGTCCAGCGGGGCTACAATGAGCAGTTCTTC. Translating gives CASSLVQRGYNEQFF.

V usage is TRBV28 and J usage is TRBJ2-7; either TRBD1 or TRBD2 may fit D (5 bases each). The germline V gene encodes CDR1 MDHEN and CDR2 SYDVKM. Trimming left V 2 bases short and J 6 bases short, with 11 bases between. This CDR3 contains 13 residues. The CDR3 region has the DNA TGTGCCAGCAGTTTAAGGGGAGTAAGCGAGCAGTACTTC. It yields the protein CASSLRGVSEQYF. The variable domain in full, completed from reference TRBV28 and TRBJ2-7, reads DVKVTQSSRYLVKRTGEKVFLECVQDMDHENMFWYRQDPGLGLRLIYFSYDVKMKEKGDIPEGYSVSREKKERFSLILESASTNQTSMYLCASSLRGVSEQYFGPGTRLTVT.

The J gene is TRBJ2-3, the V gene TRBV6-1; 9 nucleotides agree with TRBD1. CDR3 size: 16 residues. Germline V gene sequence: CDR1 MNHNS, CDR2 SASEGT. The junction had 9 bases not matched to a gene; V was cut back by 6 bases and J by 2 bases. The CDR3 nucleotides read TGTGCCAGCAGCCGTGCGGGACAGGGTTACACAGATACGCAGTATTTT. The encoded protein is CASSRAGQGYTDTQYF.

With regard to this clonotype: A junction end diverges from the germline sequence, so it may reflect a read error. The chain couples TRBV19 to TRBJ2-1, with 9 bases matching TRBD2. Per germline, CDR1 LNHDA and CDR2 SQIVND (reference sequence). There are 19 residues in the CDR3. Here the CDR3 DNA reads TGTGCCAGTAGTAATGTCTATGGCGGGAGGGCCGTAGCCTACAATGGGCAGTTCTTC. Protein: CASSNVYGGRAVAYNGQFF.

In this sample, this clonotype turned up many times. The gene calls are TRBV28 and TRBJ2-1, with 7 positions matching TRBD2. Germline CDR1 and CDR2: MDHEN and SYDVKM. The CDR3 is 14 amino acids. The junction had 12 bases not matched to a gene; V was cut back by 8 bases and J by 8 bases. The CDR3 is CASHWGGGPDEQFF. CDR3 nucleotides: TGTGCCAGCCATTGGGGGGGAGGGCCCGATGAGCAGTTCTTC.

This clonotype was picked up many times. This sequence joins TRBV20-1 and TRBJ2-7; 7 positions agree with TRBD2. CDR1 is DFQATT, CDR2 SNEGSKA, per germline (reference sequence). The V segment lost 3 bases and the J segment 6 bases; nucleotides outside the gene matches: 17. CDR3 length: 16 residues. As DNA, the CDR3 is TGCAGTGCTAGGCCGGCCGAGGGTAGCGGGTCAGGCGAGCAGTACTTC. Amino acids: CSARPAEGSGSGEQYF.

The gene calls are TRBV20-1 and TRBJ1-5; D is uncertain. Per germline, CDR1 DFQATT and CDR2 SNEGSKA (reference sequence). The V end lost 3 bases, the J end lost 4 bases, and 10 bases lay between the germline ends. The CDR3 length is 13 residues. Written as DNA, the CDR3 is TGCAGTGCTAGGAGTCCCCCTAATCAGCCCCAGCATTTT. This sequence encodes CSARSPPNQPQHF.

This chain links TRBV5-1 with TRBJ1-3; D gene unclear. Germline V gives CDR1 SGHRS, CDR2 YFSETQ. V was cut by 1 base and J by 0 bases, with 8 bases left in between. The CDR3 is 15 residues long. In nucleotides, the CDR3 is TGCGCCAGCAGCTTGCACAGCGACTCTGGAAACACCATATATTTT. The encoded protein is CASSLHSDSGNTIYF.

The table lists this clonotype with a few counts. The V call is TRBV9, the J call TRBJ2-3; D is uncertain. Looked up from germline, CDR1 is SGDLS and CDR2 is YYNGEE. The CDR3 loop spans 13 amino acids. V was pared by 0 bases and J by 6 bases, with 8 bases between. CDR3 loop: CASSVDGSDTQYF. DNA for the CDR3: TGTGCCAGCAGCGTAGACGGTTCCGATACGCAGTATTTT.

In regard to this clonotype: An end of the junction does not agree with germline; a read error may underlie this. This rearrangement joins TRBV3-1 to TRBJ2-5; the D is unclear. Germline lookup yields CDR1 LGHDT and CDR2 YNNKEL (reference sequence). This CDR3 is 14 amino acids long. CDR3 nucleotides: TGTGCCAGCAGCCAAGTACCGGTCCAAGAGGCCCAGTACTTC. Residues: CASSQVPVQEAQYF.

This chain joins TRBV10-2 and TRBJ2-1; D not resolved. CDR3 size: 13 residues. Trimming shortened V by 6 bases and J by 3 bases, and 9 bases separated the two germline ends. Germline V gene data show CDR1 as WSHSY and CDR2 as SAAADI. CDR3 nucleotide sequence: TGCGCCAGCAGCGATACTATCTACAATGAGCAGTTCTTC. Translated, it gives CASSDTIYNEQFF.

This clonotype was found many times. This chain links TRBV5-4 with TRBJ2-7; TRBD1 aligns across 7 bases. V shed 4 bases and J 1 base; nucleotides not matched to a gene: 5. The V gene's germline CDR1 is SGHNT and CDR2 YYREEE (reference sequence). There are 14 residues in the CDR3. CDR3 nucleotide sequence: TGTGCCAGCAGCCCCTGGACAGGTTCCTACGAGCAGTACTTC. Amino acid sequence: CASSPWTGSYEQYF.

The V gene is TRBV20-1, the J gene TRBJ2-5; no firm D call. The CDR3 runs 13 residues. Germline V CDR1 and CDR2: DFQATT, SNEGSKA (reference sequence). Trimming removed 4 bases at V and 2 bases at J, with 11 bases between. The CDR3 spells CSAKGTPQETQYF. The CDR3 coding sequence is TGCAGTGCTAAGGGAACCCCGCAAGAGACCCAGTACTTC.

Ten or more counts support this clonotype. This sequence joins TRBV11-2 and TRBJ2-7, with D unresolved. V lost 0 bases to trimming and J lost 3 bases, with 12 bases between them. CDR1 and CDR2 (germline): SGHAT, FQNNGV. The CDR3 runs 15 residues. The CDR3 loop reads CASSLESNGRYEQYF. The CDR3 DNA reads TGTGCCAGCAGCTTAGAGTCGAACGGCCGCTACGAGCAGTACTTC.

In the case of this clonotype: This clone may be a read error of a much larger clone one base away. J is TRBJ2-7 and V is TRBV29-1; the D is unclear. The germline CDR1 and CDR2 sequences are SQVTM and ANQGSEA. The CDR3 is made up of 13 amino acids. Trimming shortened V by 3 bases and J by 6 bases, and 15 bases separated the two germline ends. In DNA, the CDR3 is TGCAGCGTTGAGAGTGACTGGGGTCCCGAGCAGTACTTC. Translating gives CSVESDWGPEQYF.